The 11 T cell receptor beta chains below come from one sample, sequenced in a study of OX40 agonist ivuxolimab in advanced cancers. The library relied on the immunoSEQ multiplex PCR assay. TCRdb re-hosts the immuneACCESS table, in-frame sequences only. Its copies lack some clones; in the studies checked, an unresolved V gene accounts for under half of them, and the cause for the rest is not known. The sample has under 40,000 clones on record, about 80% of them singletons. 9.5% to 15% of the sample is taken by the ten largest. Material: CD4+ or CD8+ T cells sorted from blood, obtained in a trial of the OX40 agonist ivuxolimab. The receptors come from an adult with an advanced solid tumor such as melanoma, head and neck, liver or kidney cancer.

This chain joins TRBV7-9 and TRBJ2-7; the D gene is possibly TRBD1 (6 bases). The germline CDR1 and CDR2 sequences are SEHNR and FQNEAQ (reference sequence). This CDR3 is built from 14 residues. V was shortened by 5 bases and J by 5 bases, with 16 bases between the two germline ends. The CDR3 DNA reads TGTGCCAGCAGCACCTGGACAGAAGGGGACGAGCAGTACTTC. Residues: CASSTWTEGDEQYF.

The CDR3 here is CASSKGDVNTEAFF. CDR3 in DNA: TGCGCCAGCAGCAAGGGGGATGTGAACACTGAAGCTTTCTTT. The V and J genes are TRBV4-1 and TRBJ1-1, with D perhaps matching TRBD1 (6 bases). Trimming shortened V by 5 bases and J by 0 bases, and 10 bases separated the two germline ends. There are 14 residues in the CDR3. Germline V gene sequence: CDR1 MGHRA, CDR2 YSYEKL.

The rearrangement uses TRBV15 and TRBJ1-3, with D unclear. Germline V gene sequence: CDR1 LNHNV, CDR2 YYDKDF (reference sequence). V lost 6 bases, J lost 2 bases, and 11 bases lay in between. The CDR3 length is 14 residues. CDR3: CATSTMEPGNTIYF. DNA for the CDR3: TGTGCCACCAGTACAATGGAACCTGGAAACACCATATATTTT.

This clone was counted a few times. CDR3 sequence reads: CAISDLGGRETQYF. The CDR3 DNA sequence: TGTGCCATCAGTGACCTGGGAGGGCGGGAGACCCAGTACTTC. The rearrangement joins TRBV10-3 to TRBJ2-5; TRBD2 matches 7 bases. Germline loops: CDR1 ENHRY, CDR2 SYGVKD. V trimming: 3 bases; J trimming: 5 bases; junction bases outside the gene matches: 6. The CDR3 contains 14 residues.

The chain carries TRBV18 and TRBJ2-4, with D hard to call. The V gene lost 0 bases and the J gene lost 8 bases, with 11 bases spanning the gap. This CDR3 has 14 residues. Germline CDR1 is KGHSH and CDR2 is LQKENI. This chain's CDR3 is CASSPPSPPDIQYF. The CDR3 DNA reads TGTGCCAGCTCACCACCGTCCCCTCCGGACATTCAGTACTTC.

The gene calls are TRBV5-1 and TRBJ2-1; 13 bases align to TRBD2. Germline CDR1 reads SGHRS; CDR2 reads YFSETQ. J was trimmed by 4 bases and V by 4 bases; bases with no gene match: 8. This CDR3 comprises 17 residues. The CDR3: CASSPSGLAGKYNEQFF. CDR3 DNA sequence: TGCGCCAGCAGCCCATCGGGACTAGCGGGAAAGTACAATGAGCAGTTCTTC.

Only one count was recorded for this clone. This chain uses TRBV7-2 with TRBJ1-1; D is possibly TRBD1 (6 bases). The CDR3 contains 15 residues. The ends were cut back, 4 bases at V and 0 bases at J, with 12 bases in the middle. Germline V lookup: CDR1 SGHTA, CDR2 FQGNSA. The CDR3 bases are TGTGCCAGCAGCTCCTCCACAGGGATGAACACTGAAGCTTTCTTT. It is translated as CASSSSTGMNTEAFF.

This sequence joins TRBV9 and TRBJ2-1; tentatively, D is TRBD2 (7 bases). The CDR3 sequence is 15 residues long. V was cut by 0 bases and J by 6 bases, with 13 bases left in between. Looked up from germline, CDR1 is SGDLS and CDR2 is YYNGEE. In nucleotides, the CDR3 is TGTGCCAGCAGCGTAGCCGGGGGGCTAGTCAATGAGCAGTTCTTC. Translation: CASSVAGGLVNEQFF.

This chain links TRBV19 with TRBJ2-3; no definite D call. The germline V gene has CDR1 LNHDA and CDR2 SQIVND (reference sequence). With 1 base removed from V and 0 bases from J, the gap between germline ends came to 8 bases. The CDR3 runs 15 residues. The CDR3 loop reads CASSIATSSTDTQYF. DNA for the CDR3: TGTGCCAGTAGTATAGCCACATCAAGCACAGATACGCAGTATTTT.

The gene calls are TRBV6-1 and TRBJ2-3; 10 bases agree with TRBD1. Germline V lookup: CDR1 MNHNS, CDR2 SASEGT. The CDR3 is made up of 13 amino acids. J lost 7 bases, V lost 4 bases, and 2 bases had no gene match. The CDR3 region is CASSGTGGNTQYF. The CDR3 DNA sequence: TGTGCCAGCAGTGGGACAGGGGGGAATACGCAGTATTTT.

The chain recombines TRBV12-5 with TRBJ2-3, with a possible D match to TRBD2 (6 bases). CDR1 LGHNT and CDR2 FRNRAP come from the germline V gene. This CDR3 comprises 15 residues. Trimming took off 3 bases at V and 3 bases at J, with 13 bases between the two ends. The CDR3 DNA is TGTGCTAGTGGTTTCTCGGCGGGACGGACAGATACGCAGTATTTT. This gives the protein CASGFSAGRTDTQYF.